One sample yielded the 30 T cell receptor beta chains listed below, sequenced in a study of sequential checkpoint blockade in melanoma. TCRdb keeps only in-frame clones here, not all; method: immunoSEQ multiplex PCR. Of some 16,000 clones in the sample, roughly 80% are singletons; the top ten hold about an eighth. Treatment given: randomized to nivolumab then ipilimumab (arm A) or the reverse (arm B). The sample consisted of CD8+ T cells sorted from blood (inferred from file names), taken from a patient given nivolumab and ipilimumab in sequence. These receptor sequences come from a human donor with melanoma.

This chain connects TRBV28 to TRBJ1-5, with D perhaps matching TRBD1 (6 bases). From germline, CDR1 is MDHEN and CDR2 SYDVKM. The CDR3 spans 14 residues. V gave up 4 bases and J gave up 5 bases, with 12 bases separating them. CDR3 DNA sequence: TGTGCCAGCAGTTACGAGGGGGTCTATCAGCCCCAGCATTTT. Its protein product is CASSYEGVYQPQHF. Full variable domain (remainder filled in from reference TRBV28 and TRBJ1-5): DVKVTQSSRYLVKRTGEKVFLECVQDMDHENMFWYRQDPGLGLRLIYFSYDVKMKEKGDIPEGYSVSREKKERFSLILESASTNQTSMYLCASSYEGVYQPQHFGDGTRLSIL.

The gene calls are TRBV19 and TRBJ1-1; no clear D. The CDR3 totals 13 residues. With 3 bases removed from V and 0 bases from J, the gap between germline ends came to 5 bases. Germline V gene sequence: CDR1 LNHDA, CDR2 SQIVND (reference sequence). The CDR3 bases are TGTGCCAGTAGTATTTCGGTGAACACTGAAGCTTTCTTT. This gives the protein CASSISVNTEAFF.

The rearrangement joins TRBV20-1 to TRBJ2-1, with a possible D match to TRBD2 (5 bases). With 0 bases removed from V and 13 bases from J, the gap between germline ends came to 7 bases. The CDR3 contains 10 residues. The germline V gene has CDR1 DFQATT and CDR2 SNEGSKA (reference sequence). The CDR3 is CSARDTSQFF. CDR3 nucleotide sequence: TGCAGTGCTAGAGACACTAGTCAGTTCTTC.

This clone was found a few times. The CDR3 sequence is CAWNGGTTEAFF. CDR3 sequence (DNA): TGTGCCTGGAACGGGGGTACGACTGAAGCTTTCTTT. This sequence joins TRBV30 and TRBJ1-1; weak D call: TRBD1 (5 bases). The CDR3 covers 12 residues. CDR1 GTSNPN and CDR2 SVGIG come from the germline V gene (reference sequence). Trimming stripped 4 bases from V and 5 bases from J, with 11 bases between.

The rearrangement links TRBV27 to TRBJ2-7; D is perhaps TRBD1 (6 bases). This CDR3 is built from 13 residues. V gave up 2 bases and J gave up 3 bases, with 8 bases separating them. Germline loops: CDR1 MNHEY, CDR2 SMNVEV (reference sequence). The CDR3 DNA reads TGTGCCAGCAGTTTAACAGGGAGCTACGAGCAGTACTTC. Protein sequence: CASSLTGSYEQYF.

The chain employs TRBV28 and TRBJ2-7; a possible D gene is TRBD2 (6 bases). The germline V gene encodes CDR1 MDHEN and CDR2 SYDVKM. The CDR3 length is 13 residues. V was pared by 5 bases and J by 10 bases, with 18 bases between. CDR3 sequence reads: CASSLGTSSDQYF. For the CDR3, the DNA is TGTGCCAGCAGTCTAGGGACTTCTTCGGATCAGTACTTC.

The CDR3 sequence is CASRGIQLEAFF. CDR3 sequence (DNA): TGTGCCAGTCGGGGGATTCAACTTGAAGCTTTCTTT. The chain links TRBV7-9 to TRBJ1-1; weak D call: TRBD1 (5 bases). This CDR3 comprises 12 residues. The germline V and J ends were trimmed by 9 bases and 7 bases, with 15 bases remaining between them. The germline V gene encodes CDR1 SEHNR and CDR2 FQNEAQ (reference sequence).

The chain has TRBV29-1 and TRBJ2-7; D might be TRBD1 (6 bases). This CDR3 spans 12 amino acids. The V gene lost 4 bases and the J gene lost 2 bases, with 9 bases spanning the gap. In germline, CDR1 is SQVTM, CDR2 ANQGSEA. This CDR3 reads CSVAGATYEQYF. Written as DNA, the CDR3 is TGCAGCGTTGCAGGGGCGACCTACGAGCAGTACTTC.

The V and J genes are TRBV7-9 and TRBJ2-7, with TRBD2 matching 7 bases. This CDR3 is built from 12 residues. The germline CDR1 and CDR2 sequences are SEHNR and FQNEAQ (reference sequence). V shed 5 bases and J 6 bases; nucleotides not matched to a gene: 4. The CDR3 DNA reads TGTGCCAGCAGCGGGGAGGGGATCGAGCAGTACTTC. Protein product: CASSGEGIEQYF.

This chain uses TRBV9 with TRBJ2-6; 7 bases are a match to TRBD1. CDR3 size: 16 residues. V gave up 2 bases and J gave up 2 bases; unmatched junction bases: 4. The V gene's germline CDR1 is SGDLS and CDR2 YYNGEE. Here the CDR3 DNA reads TGTGCCAGCAGCGTTTCACAGGGGACTGGGGCCAACGTCCTGACTTTC. Translated, it gives CASSVSQGTGANVLTF.

The CDR3 DNA reads TGTGCCCGGGGGGAGGATTCGGGCCCCTACGAGCAGTACTTC. Translation gives CARGEDSGPYEQYF. V is TRBV30 and J is TRBJ2-7; 7 nucleotides agree with TRBD2. Trimming cost V 8 bases and J 2 bases; bases outside gene matches: 12. The germline gives CDR1 GTSNPN, CDR2 SVGIG (reference sequence). The CDR3 sequence is 14 residues long.

This clone showed up just once. V is TRBV4-1 and J is TRBJ2-7; the match to TRBD1 covers 7 bases. V lost 0 bases to trimming and J lost 4 bases; unmatched junction nucleotides: 6. The CDR3 spans 15 residues. The V gene's germline CDR1 is MGHRA and CDR2 YSYEKL. CDR3 sequence: CASSQEPGTAYEQYF. The CDR3 DNA reads as TGCGCCAGCAGCCAAGAACCCGGGACAGCTTACGAGCAGTACTTC.

Here the CDR3 reads CASSQGQGADTYEQYF. The DNA for the CDR3 is TGTGCCAGCAGCCAAGGACAGGGGGCGGACACCTACGAGCAGTACTTC. The chain recombines TRBV4-2 with TRBJ2-7; 10 bases agree with TRBD1. CDR1 LGHNA and CDR2 YNFKEQ come from the germline V gene. Germline trimming cut 1 base from V and 2 bases from J; bases unmatched to any gene: 5. This CDR3 is 16 amino acids long.

The chain couples TRBV5-4 to TRBJ2-7; TRBD1 agrees at 9 bases. Germline V gene data show CDR1 as SGHNT and CDR2 as YYREEE (reference sequence). The CDR3 is 14 residues long. Trimming removed 3 bases from V and 2 bases from J; junction bases left unmatched: 3. The CDR3 DNA reads TGTGCCAGCAGCTCCGGGACAGGGCCCTACGAGCAGTACTTC. Protein product: CASSSGTGPYEQYF.

This CDR3 reads CASSLVAGGYNEQFF. The CDR3 DNA follows: TGTGCCAGCAGCCTCGTGGCGGGGGGCTACAATGAGCAGTTCTTC. The chain carries TRBV14 and TRBJ2-1, with 8 bases aligning to TRBD2. J gave up 3 bases and V 4 bases, and 5 bases lay outside the gene matches. CDR1 and CDR2 (germline): SGHDN, FVKESK. CDR3 size: 15 residues.

The rearrangement uses TRBV5-1 and TRBJ2-7; 8 bases line up with TRBD2. V dropped 2 bases and J dropped 3; count of bases not matched to a gene: 4. The germline V gene has CDR1 SGHRS and CDR2 YFSETQ. The CDR3 extends over 14 amino acids. The CDR3 loop is CASSFGSGSYEQYF. The CDR3, as DNA: TGCGCCAGCAGCTTTGGGAGCGGGAGCTACGAGCAGTACTTC.

The CDR3: CASSFDSGPQHF. CDR3 nucleotide sequence: TGTGCCAGCAGCTTTGATTCAGGGCCCCAGCATTTT. This rearrangement joins TRBV7-9 to TRBJ1-5; D is ambiguous. This CDR3 has 12 residues. Germline V gene data show CDR1 as SEHNR and CDR2 as FQNEAQ (reference sequence). V shed 3 bases and J shed 9 bases, with 9 bases lying between them.

The chain joins TRBV7-6 to TRBJ1-1, with 11 bases lining up with TRBD1. Trimming at V came to 6 bases and at J to 1 base, leaving 4 bases not matched to a gene. This CDR3 contains 15 residues. CDR1 SGHVS and CDR2 FNYEAQ come from the germline V gene. CDR3 region: CASSSGQGANTEAFF. The CDR3 DNA sequence: TGTGCCAGCAGTTCCGGACAGGGGGCGAACACTGAAGCTTTCTTT.

The sample holds one count of this clone. The chain uses TRBV4-1 and TRBJ1-1; D might be TRBD1 (5 bases). This CDR3 contains 14 residues. Trimming stripped 2 bases from V and 4 bases from J, with 11 bases between. From germline, CDR1 is MGHRA and CDR2 YSYEKL. The CDR3 nucleotides read TGCGCCAGCAGCCAAACCGACAGTCTCACTGAAGCTTTCTTT. This encodes CASSQTDSLTEAFF.

The chain carries TRBV7-2 and TRBJ1-2; 10 bases line up with TRBD1. Germline V gives CDR1 SGHTA, CDR2 FQGNSA. This CDR3 is 14 amino acids long. V was pared by 5 bases and J by 2 bases, with 2 bases of the junction left unmatched. The CDR3, as DNA: TGTGCCAGCAGCCGACAGGGGGCGAACTATGGCTACACCTTC. The encoded protein is CASSRQGANYGYTF. The full variable domain, in which reference TRBV7-2 and TRBJ1-2 provide the parts outside the CDR3, is GAGVSQSPSNKVTEKGKDVELRCDPISGHTALYWYRQSLGQGLEFLIYFQGNSAPDKSGLPSDRFSAERTGGSVSTLTIQRTQQEDSAVYLCASSRQGANYGYTFGSGTRLTVV.

V is TRBV19 and J is TRBJ1-5, with 8 bases matching TRBD1. V trimming: 5 bases; J trimming: 1 base; junction bases outside the gene matches: 4. The CDR3 has 15 residues. Germline CDR1 LNHDA, CDR2 SQIVND (reference sequence). CDR3 nucleotides: TGTGCCAGTAGTGCTACAGGGGGGAGCAATCAGCCCCAGCATTTT. Its protein product is CASSATGGSNQPQHF.

This sequence joins TRBV5-8 and TRBJ2-2; 9 positions agree with TRBD1. Germline V gene data show CDR1 as SGHTS and CDR2 as YDEGEE. The CDR3 consists of 16 residues. Trimming cost V 2 bases and J 5 bases; bases outside gene matches: 7. In DNA form, the CDR3 reads TGTGCCAGCAGCTTTCAACTTGGACAGGGGACCGGGGAGCTGTTTTTT. It is translated as CASSFQLGQGTGELFF. Together with reference TRBV5-8 and TRBJ2-2, the CDR3 gives the full variable domain: EAGVTQSPTHLIKTRGQQATLRCSPISGHTSVYWYQQALGLGLQFLLWYDEGEERNRGNFPPRFSGRQFPNYSSELNVNALELEDSALYLCASSFQLGQGTGELFFGEGSRLTVL.

This chain joins TRBV21-1 and TRBJ2-7; the tabulated D call, TRBD1, remains unverified against the DNA. TRBV21-1 has pseudogene status. The CDR3 has 15 amino acids. The CDR3 DNA follows: TGTGCCAGCAGCAATGTGGGGCTGGTAGCCTACGAGCAGTACTTC. Translation gives CASSNVGLVAYEQYF.

This clone was seen just once. This rearrangement joins TRBV4-1 to TRBJ1-2, with D uncertain. Germline-derived CDR1 and CDR2 are MGHRA and YSYEKL. The length of the CDR3 is 14 residues. Between the trimmed V and J ends, which lost 4 bases and 8 bases, there was a span of 17 bases. The DNA of the CDR3 is TGCGCCAGCAGCCTCAACGCGGGGTCGGAAGGCTACACCTTC. Its protein is CASSLNAGSEGYTF.

This chain uses TRBV4-3 with TRBJ2-7, with D perhaps TRBD2 (6 bases). Germline values: CDR1 LGHNA, CDR2 YSLEER. With 4 bases removed from V and 3 bases from J, the gap between germline ends came to 16 bases. This CDR3 spans 15 amino acids. In nucleotides, the CDR3 is TGCGCCAGCAGCCTGGGGGGTCAGGAGAACTACGAGCAGTACTTC. This encodes CASSLGGQENYEQYF.

This rearrangement joins TRBV4-3 to TRBJ1-1; 7 nucleotides align to TRBD1. The V and J ends lost 0 bases and 1 base, in that order; junction bases with no gene match: 8. Germline CDR1 LGHNA, CDR2 YSLEER. The CDR3 extends over 17 amino acids. The CDR3 sequence is CASSQDRDRPGNTEAFF. DNA for the CDR3: TGCGCCAGCAGCCAAGATCGGGACAGACCCGGGAACACTGAAGCTTTCTTT.

V and J are TRBV29-1 and TRBJ2-7; the D is unclear. Germline V gives CDR1 SQVTM, CDR2 ANQGSEA. The CDR3 sequence is 12 residues long. V shed 0 bases and J shed 4 bases, with 7 bases lying between them. CDR3 sequence: CSVEDHKYEQYF. The DNA for the CDR3 is TGCAGCGTTGAAGATCACAAATACGAGCAGTACTTC.

A note on this clone: Different DNA sequences within this sample yield the same CDR3. This sequence joins TRBV7-9 and TRBJ2-7; TRBD1 is a possible D gene (5 bases). Per the germline V gene, CDR1 is SEHNR and CDR2 is FQNEAQ (reference sequence). The V gene lost 6 bases and the J gene lost 0 bases, with 9 bases spanning the gap. The CDR3 loop spans 13 amino acids. In nucleotides, the CDR3 is TGTGCCAGCAGTTCCAGGGACTCCTACGAGCAGTACTTC. Translation gives CASSSRDSYEQYF.

In this sample, this clone turned up once. The genes are TRBV30 and TRBJ2-7; TRBD2 agrees at 11 bases. The V and J ends lost 1 base and 4 bases, in that order; junction bases with no gene match: 3. CDR3 length: 14 amino acids. In germline, CDR1 is GTSNPN, CDR2 SVGIG (reference sequence). This CDR3 reads CAWSDVAGGYEQYF. The DNA for the CDR3 is TGTGCCTGGAGTGATGTAGCGGGAGGGTACGAGCAGTACTTC.

The chain couples TRBV19 to TRBJ2-7; 9 nucleotides align to TRBD2. Germline CDR1 LNHDA, CDR2 SQIVND (reference sequence). The CDR3 length is 15 residues. V dropped 4 bases and J dropped 5; count of bases not matched to a gene: 9. The CDR3 is CASSTGLAWSDEQYF. CDR3 DNA: TGTGCCAGTAGTACGGGACTAGCATGGTCCGACGAGCAGTACTTC.